What follows is one T cell receptor beta chain and its context. No antigen is known for it. This sample is part of a study of cytomegalovirus exposure and HLA in healthy donors. Study observations and caveats: TRBV6-2, TRBV6-3 and some other V segments were unresolvable in 87-base-pair reads. Most subjects' HLA-A and HLA-B alleles were reportedly predicted from TCR beta sequences. Later analysis showed most CMV-associated TCR beta chains appearing HLA-restricted.

It was with 60 Vbeta and 13 Jbeta primers that the PCR ran. Libraries were prepared by immunoSEQ multiplex PCR; TCRdb keeps only in-frame clonotypes and omits some of them. The table shows 200,000 to 250,000 clones, with under 85% occurring only once. With 4 bases removed from V and 1 base from J, the gap between germline ends came to 11 bases. From germline, CDR1 is SGDLS and CDR2 YYNGEE. There are 15 residues in the CDR3. The source of this sequence is a man aged 45-65 years in good health and CMV-seronegative. The sequenced sample consisted of PBMCs. J is TRBJ1-4 and V is TRBV9; maybe TRBD1 (5 bases). The CDR3 nucleotides are TGTGCCAGCAGCCCTCGGGGGAGAACTAATGAAAAACTGTTTTTT. This sequence encodes CASSPRGRTNEKLFF.